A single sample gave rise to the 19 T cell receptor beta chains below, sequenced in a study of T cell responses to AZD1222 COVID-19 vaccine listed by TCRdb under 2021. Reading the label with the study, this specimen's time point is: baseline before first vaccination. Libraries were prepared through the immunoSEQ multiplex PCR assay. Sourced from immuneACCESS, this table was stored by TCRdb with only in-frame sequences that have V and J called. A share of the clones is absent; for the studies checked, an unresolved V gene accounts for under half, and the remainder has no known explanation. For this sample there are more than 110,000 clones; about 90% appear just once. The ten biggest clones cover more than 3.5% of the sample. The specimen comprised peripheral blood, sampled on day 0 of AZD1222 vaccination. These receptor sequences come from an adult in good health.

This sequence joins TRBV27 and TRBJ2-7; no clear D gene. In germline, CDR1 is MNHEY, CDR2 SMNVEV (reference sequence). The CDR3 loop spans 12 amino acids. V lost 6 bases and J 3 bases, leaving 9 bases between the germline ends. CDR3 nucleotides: TGTGCCAGCAGCTCTGGATTCTACGAGCAGTACTTC. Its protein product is CASSSGFYEQYF.

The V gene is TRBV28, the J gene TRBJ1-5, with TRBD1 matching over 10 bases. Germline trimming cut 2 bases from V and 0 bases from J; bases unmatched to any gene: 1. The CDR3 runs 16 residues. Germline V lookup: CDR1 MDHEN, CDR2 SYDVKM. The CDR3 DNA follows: TGTGCCAGCAGTTTACGGACAGGGGGTAGCAATCAGCCCCAGCATTTT. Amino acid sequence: CASSLRTGGSNQPQHF.

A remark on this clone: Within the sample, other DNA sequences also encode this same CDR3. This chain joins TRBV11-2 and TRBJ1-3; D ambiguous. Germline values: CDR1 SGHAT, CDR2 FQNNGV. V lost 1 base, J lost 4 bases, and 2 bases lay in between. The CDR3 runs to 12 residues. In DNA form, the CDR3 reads TGTGCCAGCAGCTTAGGAGGAAACACCATATATTTT. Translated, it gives CASSLGGNTIYF. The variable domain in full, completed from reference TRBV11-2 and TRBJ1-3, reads EAGVAQSPRYKIIEKRQSVAFWCNPISGHATLYWYQQILGQGPKLLIQFQNNGVVDDSQLPKDRFSAERLKGVDSTLKIQPAKLEDSAVYLCASSLGGNTIYFGEGSWLTVV.

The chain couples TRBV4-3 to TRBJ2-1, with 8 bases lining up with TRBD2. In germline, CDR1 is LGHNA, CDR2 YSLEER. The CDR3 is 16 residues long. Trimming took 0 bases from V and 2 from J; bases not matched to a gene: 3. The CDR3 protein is CASSQETSGPYNEQFF. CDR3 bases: TGCGCCAGCAGCCAAGAAACTAGCGGCCCCTACAATGAGCAGTTCTTC.

The CDR3, as DNA: TGCAGCGCCTACGGATACTATGGCTACACCTTC. Protein sequence: CSAYGYYGYTF. The V call is TRBV29-1, the J call TRBJ1-2; D is unclear. The CDR3 consists of 11 residues. Germline lookup yields CDR1 SQVTM and CDR2 ANQGSEA. V lost 7 bases, J lost 3 bases, and 9 bases lay in between.

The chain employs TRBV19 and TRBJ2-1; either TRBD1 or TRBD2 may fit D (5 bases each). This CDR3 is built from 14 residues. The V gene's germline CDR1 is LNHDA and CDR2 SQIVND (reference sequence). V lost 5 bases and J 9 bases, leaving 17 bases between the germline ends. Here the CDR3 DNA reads TGTGCCAGTAGTCGGGACCAGGCACTGCCTGAGCAGTTCTTC. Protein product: CASSRDQALPEQFF.

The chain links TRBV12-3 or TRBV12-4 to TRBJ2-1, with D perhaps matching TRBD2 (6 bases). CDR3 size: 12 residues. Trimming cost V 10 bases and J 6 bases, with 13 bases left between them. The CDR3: CAITWGVNEQFF. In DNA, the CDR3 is TGTGCCATCACATGGGGGGTCAATGAGCAGTTCTTC.

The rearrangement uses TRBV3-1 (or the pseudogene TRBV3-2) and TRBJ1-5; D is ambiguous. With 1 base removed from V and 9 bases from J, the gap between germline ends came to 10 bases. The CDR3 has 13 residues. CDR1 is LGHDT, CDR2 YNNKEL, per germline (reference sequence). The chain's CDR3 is CASSQGPTGPQHF. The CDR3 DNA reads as TGTGCCAGCAGCCAAGGTCCCACGGGGCCCCAGCATTTT.

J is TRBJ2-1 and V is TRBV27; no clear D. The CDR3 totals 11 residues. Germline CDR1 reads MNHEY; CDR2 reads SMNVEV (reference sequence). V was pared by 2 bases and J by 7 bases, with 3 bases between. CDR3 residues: CASSLMNEQFF. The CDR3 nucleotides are TGTGCCAGCAGTTTAATGAATGAGCAGTTCTTC.

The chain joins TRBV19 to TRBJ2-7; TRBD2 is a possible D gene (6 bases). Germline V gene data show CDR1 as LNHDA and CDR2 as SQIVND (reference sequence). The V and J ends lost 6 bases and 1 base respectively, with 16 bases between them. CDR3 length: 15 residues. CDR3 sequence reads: CASRMGLAISYEQYF. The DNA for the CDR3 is TGTGCCAGTAGAATGGGTCTAGCGATTTCCTACGAGCAGTACTTC.

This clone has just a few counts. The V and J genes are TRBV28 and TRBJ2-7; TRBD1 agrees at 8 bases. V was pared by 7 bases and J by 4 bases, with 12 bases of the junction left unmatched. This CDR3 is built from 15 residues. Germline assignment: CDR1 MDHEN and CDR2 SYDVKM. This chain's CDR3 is CASIPPQGALYEQYF. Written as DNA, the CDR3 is TGTGCCAGCATCCCACCTCAGGGGGCTTTGTACGAGCAGTACTTC.

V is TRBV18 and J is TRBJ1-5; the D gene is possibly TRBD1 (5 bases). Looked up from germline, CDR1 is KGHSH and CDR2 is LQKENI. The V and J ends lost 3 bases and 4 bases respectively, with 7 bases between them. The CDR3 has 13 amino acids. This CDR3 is CASSPGQNQPQHF. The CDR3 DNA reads TGTGCCAGCTCACCGGGGCAAAATCAGCCCCAGCATTTT.

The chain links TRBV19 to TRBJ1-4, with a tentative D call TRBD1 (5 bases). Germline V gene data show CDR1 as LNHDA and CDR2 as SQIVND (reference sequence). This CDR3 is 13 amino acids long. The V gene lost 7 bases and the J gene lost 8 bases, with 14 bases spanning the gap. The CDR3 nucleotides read TGTGCCAGTACAGGGAGGGCAGGAGAAAAACTGTTTTTT. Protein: CASTGRAGEKLFF.

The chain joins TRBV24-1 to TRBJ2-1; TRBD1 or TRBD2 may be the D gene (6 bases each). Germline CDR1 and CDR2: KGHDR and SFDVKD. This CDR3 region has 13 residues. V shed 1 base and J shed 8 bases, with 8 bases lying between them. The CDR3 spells CATSDLGGYEQFF. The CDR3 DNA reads TGTGCCACCAGTGATTTAGGGGGGTATGAGCAGTTCTTC.

The CDR3 spells CASNGGDYNEQFF. The CDR3 nucleotides are TGTGCCAGCAATGGTGGGGACTACAATGAGCAGTTCTTC. V usage is TRBV2 and J usage is TRBJ2-1; no definite D call. V lost 7 bases to trimming and J lost 3 bases, with 10 bases between them. The length of the CDR3 is 13 residues. Germline V gene sequence: CDR1 SNHLY, CDR2 FYNNEI. Filled out from reference TRBV2 and TRBJ2-1, the complete variable domain reads EPEVTQTPSHQVTQMGQEVILRCVPISNHLYFYWYRQILGQKVEFLVSFYNNEISEKSEIFDDQFSVERPDGSNFTLKIRSTKLEDSAMYFCASNGGDYNEQFFGPGTRLTVL.

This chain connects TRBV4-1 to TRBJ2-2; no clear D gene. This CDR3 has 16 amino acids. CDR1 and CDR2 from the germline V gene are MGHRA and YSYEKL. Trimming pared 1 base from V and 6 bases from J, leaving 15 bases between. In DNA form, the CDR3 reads TGCGCCAGCAGCCAAGCGAACCTAGTATACCCCGGGGAGCTGTTTTTT. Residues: CASSQANLVYPGELFF.

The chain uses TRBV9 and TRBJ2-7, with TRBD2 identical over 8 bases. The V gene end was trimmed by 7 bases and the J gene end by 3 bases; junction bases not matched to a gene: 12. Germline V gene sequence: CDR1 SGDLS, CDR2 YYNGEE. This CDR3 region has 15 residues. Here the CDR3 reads CASDRTGSGGYEQYF. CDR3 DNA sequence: TGTGCCAGCGACCGAACGGGGAGCGGGGGCTACGAGCAGTACTTC.

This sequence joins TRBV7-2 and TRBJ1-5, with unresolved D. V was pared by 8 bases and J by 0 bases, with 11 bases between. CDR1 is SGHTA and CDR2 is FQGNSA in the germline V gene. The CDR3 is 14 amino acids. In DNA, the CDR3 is TGTGCCAGCTCGGGAGTTAATAGCAATCAGCCCCAGCATTTT. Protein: CASSGVNSNQPQHF.

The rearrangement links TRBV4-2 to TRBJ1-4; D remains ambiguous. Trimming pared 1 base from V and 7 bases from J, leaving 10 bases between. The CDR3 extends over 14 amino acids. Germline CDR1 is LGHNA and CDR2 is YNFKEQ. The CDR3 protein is CASSQGGSGEKLFF. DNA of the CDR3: TGTGCCAGCAGCCAAGGAGGGTCGGGTGAAAAACTGTTTTTT.